These 2 T cell receptor beta chains were all obtained from the same sample, sequenced in a study of early T cells in non-severe SARS-CoV-2 infection. In TCRdb, the 5' RACE reads were re-called with MiXCR into one record per CDR3 protein. Here the sample spans around 84,000 distinct CDR3 sequences, about 15% being singletons. Material for sequencing was whole blood. All receptors derive from an adult who was a healthcare worker with PCR-confirmed SARS-CoV-2 infection or an uninfected control (not recorded which).

This sequence joins TRBV28 and TRBJ2-5; 8 bases align to TRBD1. The CDR3 extends over 14 amino acids. In germline, CDR1 is MDHEN, CDR2 SYDVKM. V trimming: 5 bases; J trimming: 4 bases; junction bases outside the gene matches: 6. DNA of the CDR3: TGTGCCAGCAGTGCAGACAGGGGAGGAGAGACCCAGTACTTC. Translating it yields CASSADRGGETQYF.

This chain joins TRBV29-1 and TRBJ2-7; 7 nucleotides align to TRBD2. CDR1 is SQVTM, CDR2 ANQGSEA, per germline. The V and J ends lost 5 bases and 2 bases, in that order; junction bases with no gene match: 12. The CDR3 has 15 amino acids. The CDR3 bases are TGCAGCGTTCACACAGCGGGACTCCACCCCTACGAGCAGTACTTC. The encoded protein is CSVHTAGLHPYEQYF.